The present entry profiles one TCR beta chain with its context. The sample originates from a study of beta chain features in type 1 diabetes. As every portion of the isolated RNA was reverse transcribed, the sequencing read expressed TCRB transcripts. Profiled with immunoSEQ multiplex PCR; TCRdb holds only in-frame clones, not every one. The sample has under 950,000 clones, 15% to 20% seen once; the top ten hold 0.023%. V lost 6 bases, J lost 6 bases, and 13 bases lay in between. Germline V lookup: CDR1 SNHLY, CDR2 FYNNEI. This CDR3 is built from 13 residues. Sequenced input: naive CD4+ T cells from blood. J is TRBJ2-3 and V is TRBV2; D perhaps matches TRBD2 (5 bases). The TCR was taken from a woman aged 18-29 years in good health. The CDR3 DNA is TGTGCCAGCAGCGATAGGAGAGGGGATACGCAGTATTTT. Protein: CASSDRRGDTQYF.